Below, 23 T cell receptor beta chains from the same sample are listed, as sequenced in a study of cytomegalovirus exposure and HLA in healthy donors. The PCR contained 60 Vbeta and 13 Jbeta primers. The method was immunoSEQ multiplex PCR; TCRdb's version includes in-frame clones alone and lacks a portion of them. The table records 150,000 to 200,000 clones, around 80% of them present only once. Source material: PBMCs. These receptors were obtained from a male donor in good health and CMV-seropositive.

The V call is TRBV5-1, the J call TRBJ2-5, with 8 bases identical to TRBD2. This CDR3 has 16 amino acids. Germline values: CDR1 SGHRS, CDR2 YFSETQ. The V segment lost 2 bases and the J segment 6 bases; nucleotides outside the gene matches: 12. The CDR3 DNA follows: TGCGCCAGCAGCTTAATCACTAGCGGCCTCGGACAGACCCAGTACTTC. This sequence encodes CASSLITSGLGQTQYF.

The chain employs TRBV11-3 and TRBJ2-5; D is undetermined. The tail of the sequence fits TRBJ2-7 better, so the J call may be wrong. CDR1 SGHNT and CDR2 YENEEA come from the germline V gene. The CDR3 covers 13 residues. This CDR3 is CASSQQNTYEQYF. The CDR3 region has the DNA TGTGCCAGCAGCCAACAGAACACCTACGAGCAGTACTTC.

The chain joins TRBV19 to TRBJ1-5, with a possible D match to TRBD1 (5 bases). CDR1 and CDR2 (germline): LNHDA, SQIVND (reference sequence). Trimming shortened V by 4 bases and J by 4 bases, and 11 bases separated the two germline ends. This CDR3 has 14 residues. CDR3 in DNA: TGTGCCAGTAGTAAGGGGTGGGGAAATCAGCCCCAGCATTTT. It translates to CASSKGWGNQPQHF.

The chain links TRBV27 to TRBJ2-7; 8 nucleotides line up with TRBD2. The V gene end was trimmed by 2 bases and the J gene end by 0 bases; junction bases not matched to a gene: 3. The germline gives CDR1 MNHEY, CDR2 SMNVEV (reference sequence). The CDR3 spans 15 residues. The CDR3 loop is CASSLRREASYEQYF. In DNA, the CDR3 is TGTGCCAGCAGTTTACGGCGGGAGGCCTCCTACGAGCAGTACTTC.

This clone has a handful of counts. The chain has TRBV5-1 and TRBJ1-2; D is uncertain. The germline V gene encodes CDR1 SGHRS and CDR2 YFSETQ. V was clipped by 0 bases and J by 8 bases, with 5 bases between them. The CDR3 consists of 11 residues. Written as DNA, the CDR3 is TGCGCCAGCAGCTTGGACAGAGGCTACACCTTC. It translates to CASSLDRGYTF.

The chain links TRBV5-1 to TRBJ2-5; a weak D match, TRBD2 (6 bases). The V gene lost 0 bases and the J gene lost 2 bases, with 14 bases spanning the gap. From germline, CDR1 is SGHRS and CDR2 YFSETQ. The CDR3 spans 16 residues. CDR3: CASSLATRGSQETQYF. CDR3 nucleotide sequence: TGCGCCAGCAGCTTGGCCACGCGGGGTTCTCAAGAGACCCAGTACTTC.

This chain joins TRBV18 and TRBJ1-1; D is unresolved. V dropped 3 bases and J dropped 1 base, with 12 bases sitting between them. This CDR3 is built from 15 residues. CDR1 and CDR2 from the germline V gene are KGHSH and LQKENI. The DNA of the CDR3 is TGTGCCAGCTCACCGCGGGGAGGGCAGAACACTGAAGCTTTCTTT. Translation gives CASSPRGGQNTEAFF.

CDR3 sequence reads: CASTFTRGPETQYF. CDR3 in DNA: TGTGCCAGCACCTTTACCAGGGGGCCAGAGACCCAGTACTTC. The genes are TRBV7-8 and TRBJ2-5; 8 bases match TRBD1. The CDR3 is 14 residues long. Looked up from germline, CDR1 is SGHVS and CDR2 is FQNEAQ. Losses at the gene ends were 7 bases for V and 4 bases for J; bases not matched to a gene: 8.

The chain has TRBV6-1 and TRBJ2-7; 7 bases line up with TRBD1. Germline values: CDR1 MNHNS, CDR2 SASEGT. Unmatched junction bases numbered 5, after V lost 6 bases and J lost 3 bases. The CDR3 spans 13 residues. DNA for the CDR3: TGTGCCAGCAGAGAACAGGGGATCTACGAGCAGTACTTC. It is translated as CASREQGIYEQYF.

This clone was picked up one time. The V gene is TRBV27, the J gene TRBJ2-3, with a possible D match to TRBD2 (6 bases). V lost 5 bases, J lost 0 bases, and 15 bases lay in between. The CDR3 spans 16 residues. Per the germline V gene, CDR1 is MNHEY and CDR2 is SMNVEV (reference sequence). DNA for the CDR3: TGTGCCAGCAGTCCCATCCGGGACTTTAGCACAGATACGCAGTATTTT. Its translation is CASSPIRDFSTDTQYF.

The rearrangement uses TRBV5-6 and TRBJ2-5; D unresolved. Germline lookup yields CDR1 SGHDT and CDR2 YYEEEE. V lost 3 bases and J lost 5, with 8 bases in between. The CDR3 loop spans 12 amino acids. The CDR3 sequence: CASSYGPETQYF. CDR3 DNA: TGTGCCAGCAGCTATGGCCCCGAGACCCAGTACTTC.

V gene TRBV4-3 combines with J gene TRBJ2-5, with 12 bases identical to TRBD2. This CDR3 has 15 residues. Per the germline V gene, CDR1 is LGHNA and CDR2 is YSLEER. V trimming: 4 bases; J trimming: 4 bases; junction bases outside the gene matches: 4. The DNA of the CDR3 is TGCGCCAGCAGCCCGCGGACTAGCGGGGTAGAGACCCAGTACTTC. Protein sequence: CASSPRTSGVETQYF.

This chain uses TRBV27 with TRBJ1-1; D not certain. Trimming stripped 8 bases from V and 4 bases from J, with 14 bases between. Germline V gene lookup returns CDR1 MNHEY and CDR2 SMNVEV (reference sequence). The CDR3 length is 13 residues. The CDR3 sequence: CASRPSGSTEAFF. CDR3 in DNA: TGTGCCAGCCGACCCAGCGGAAGCACTGAAGCTTTCTTT.

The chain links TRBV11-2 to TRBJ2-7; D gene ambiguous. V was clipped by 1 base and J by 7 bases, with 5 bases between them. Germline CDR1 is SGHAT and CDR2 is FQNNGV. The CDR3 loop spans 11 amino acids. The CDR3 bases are TGTGCCAGCAGCTTAGGGAGTGAGCAGTACTTC. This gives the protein CASSLGSEQYF.

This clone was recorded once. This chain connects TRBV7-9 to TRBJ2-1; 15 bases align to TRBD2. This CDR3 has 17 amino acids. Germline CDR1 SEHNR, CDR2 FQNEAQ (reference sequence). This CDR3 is CSWRPGLAGGKNNEQFF. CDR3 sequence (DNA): TGTTCCTGGAGGCCGGGACTAGCGGGAGGAAAAAACAATGAGCAGTTCTTC.

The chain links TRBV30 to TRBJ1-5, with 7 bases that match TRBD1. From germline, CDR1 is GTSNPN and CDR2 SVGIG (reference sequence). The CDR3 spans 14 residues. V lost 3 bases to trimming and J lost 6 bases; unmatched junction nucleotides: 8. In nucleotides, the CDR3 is TGTGCCTGGAGGGCTGACAGGGACGGTCAGCCCCAGCATTTT. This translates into CAWRADRDGQPQHF. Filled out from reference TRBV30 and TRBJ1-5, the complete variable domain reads SQTIHQWPATLVQPVGSPLSLECTVEGTSNPNLYWYRQAAGRGLQLLFYSVGIGQISSEVPQNLSASRPQDRQFILSSKKLLLSDSGFYLCAWRADRDGQPQHFGDGTRLSIL.

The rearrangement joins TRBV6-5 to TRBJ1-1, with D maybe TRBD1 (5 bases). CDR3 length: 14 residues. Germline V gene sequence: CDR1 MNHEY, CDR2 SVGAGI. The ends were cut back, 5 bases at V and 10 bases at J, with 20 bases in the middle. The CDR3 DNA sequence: TGTGCCAGCAGTCCCACCCACGGGGGGGAGGGAGCTTTCTTT. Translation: CASSPTHGGEGAFF.

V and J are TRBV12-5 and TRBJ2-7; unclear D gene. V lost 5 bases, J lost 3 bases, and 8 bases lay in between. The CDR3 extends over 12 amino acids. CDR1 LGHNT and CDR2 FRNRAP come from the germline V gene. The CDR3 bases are TGTGCTAGTGGTCCGGAGTTCTACGAGCAGTACTTC. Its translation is CASGPEFYEQYF. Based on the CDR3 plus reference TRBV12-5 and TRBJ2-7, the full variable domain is DARVTQTPRHKVTEMGQEVTMRCQPILGHNTVFWYRQTMMQGLELLAYFRNRAPLDDSGMPKDRFSAEMPDATLATLKIQPSEPRDSAVYFCASGPEFYEQYFGPGTRLTVT.

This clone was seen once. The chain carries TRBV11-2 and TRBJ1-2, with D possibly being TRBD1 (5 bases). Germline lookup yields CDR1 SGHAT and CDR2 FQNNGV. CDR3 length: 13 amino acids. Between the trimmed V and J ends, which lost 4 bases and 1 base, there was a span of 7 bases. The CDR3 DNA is TGTGCCAGCAGCTCCAGGGTTAACTATGGCTACACCTTC. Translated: CASSSRVNYGYTF.

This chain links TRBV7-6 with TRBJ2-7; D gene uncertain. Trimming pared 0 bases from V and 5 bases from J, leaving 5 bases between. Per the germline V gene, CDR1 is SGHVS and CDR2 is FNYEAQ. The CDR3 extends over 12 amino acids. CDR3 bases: TGTGCCAGCAGCTTAGCGCCGGACGAGCAGTACTTC. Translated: CASSLAPDEQYF.

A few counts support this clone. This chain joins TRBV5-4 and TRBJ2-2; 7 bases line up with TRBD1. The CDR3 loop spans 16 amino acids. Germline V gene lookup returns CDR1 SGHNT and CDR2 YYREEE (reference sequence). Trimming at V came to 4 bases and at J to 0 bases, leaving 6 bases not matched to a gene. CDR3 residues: CASSPSTGPNTGELFF. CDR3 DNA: TGTGCCAGCAGCCCTTCGACAGGGCCGAACACCGGGGAGCTGTTTTTT.

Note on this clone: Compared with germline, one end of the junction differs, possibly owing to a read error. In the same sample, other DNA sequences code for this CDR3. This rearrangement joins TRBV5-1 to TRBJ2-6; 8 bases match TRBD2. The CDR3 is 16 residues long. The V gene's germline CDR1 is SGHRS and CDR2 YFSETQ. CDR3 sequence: CASRLALSSGANVLTF. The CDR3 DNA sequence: TGCGCCAGCCGACTAGCGCTCAGCTCTGGGGCCAACGTCTTGACTTTC.

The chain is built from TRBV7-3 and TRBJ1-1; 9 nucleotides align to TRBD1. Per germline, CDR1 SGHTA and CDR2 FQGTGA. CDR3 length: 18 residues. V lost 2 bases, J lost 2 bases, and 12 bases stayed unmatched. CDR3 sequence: CASSLAAWDREGNTEAFF. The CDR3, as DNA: TGTGCCAGCAGCTTAGCAGCCTGGGACAGGGAAGGAAACACTGAAGCTTTCTTT.